This TCR beta chain is drawn from a study of T cell changes during pregnancy in multiple sclerosis. This CDR3 spans 15 amino acids. The germline CDR1 and CDR2 sequences are SGHDT and YYEEEE. V shed 4 bases and J shed 2 bases, with 15 bases lying between them. Clones were read by immunoSEQ multiplex PCR, and TCRdb kept only the in-frame ones, dropping some. The data contain about 120,000 clones, roughly 92% of them seen just once; the ten biggest clones take up roughly 5.7%. This clone has only one observation. The sample in question was peripheral blood, obtained before pregnancy. The clonotype was recovered from a female donor with multiple sclerosis, enrolled in a pregnancy study. The gene calls are TRBV5-6 and TRBJ1-1; the D gene is possibly TRBD1 (6 bases). The CDR3 loop is CASSRYQQGNTEAFF. CDR3 sequence (DNA): TGTGCCAGCAGCCGGTACCAACAGGGCAACACTGAAGCTTTCTTT.